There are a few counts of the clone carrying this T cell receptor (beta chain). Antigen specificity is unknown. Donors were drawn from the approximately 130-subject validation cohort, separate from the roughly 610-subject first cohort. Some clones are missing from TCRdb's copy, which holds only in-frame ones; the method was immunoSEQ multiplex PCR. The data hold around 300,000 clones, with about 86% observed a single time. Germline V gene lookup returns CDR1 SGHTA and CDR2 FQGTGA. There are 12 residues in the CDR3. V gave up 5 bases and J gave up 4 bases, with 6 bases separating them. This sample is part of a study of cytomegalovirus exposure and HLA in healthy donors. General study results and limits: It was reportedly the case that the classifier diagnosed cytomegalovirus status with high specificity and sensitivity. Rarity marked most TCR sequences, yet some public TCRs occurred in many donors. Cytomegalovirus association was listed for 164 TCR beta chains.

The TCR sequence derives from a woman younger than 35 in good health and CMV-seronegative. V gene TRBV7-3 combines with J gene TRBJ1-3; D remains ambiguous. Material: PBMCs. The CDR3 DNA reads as TGTGCCAGCAGCCCCGGGGGAAACACCATATATTTT. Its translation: CASSPGGNTIYF.